Presented here are 19 T cell receptor beta chains from one specimen sequenced in a study of T cell clonality in common variable immunodeficiency. Profiling relied on immunoSEQ multiplex PCR, and the TCRdb table lists in-frame clones only, not all of them. Altogether about 52,000 clones were found in the sample, and no singletons occur. The specimen was peripheral blood mononuclear cells. Receptors originate from a person aged 18 to 70 in good health.

This clone was found many times. The read ends 3 residues before the CDR3 terminus; that terminus is restored from the germline J gene. This chain uses TRBV7-3 with TRBJ2-2; tentatively, D is TRBD1 (5 bases). Looked up from germline, CDR1 is SGHTA and CDR2 is FQGTGA. The CDR3 sequence is 14 residues long. The V and J ends lost 5 bases and 3 bases respectively, with 10 bases between them. The CDR3 DNA, read in part, is TGTGCCAGCAGCCCATCGACAGACACCGGGGAG. This translates into CASSPSTDTGE. The whole CDR3 reads CASSPSTDTGELFF.

The sample holds many counts of this clone. The missing CDR3 end, 3 residues past where the read stops, is filled in from the germline J gene. V and J are TRBV7-3 and TRBJ1-5, with D unclear. Trimming took off 5 bases at V and 4 bases at J, with 9 bases between the two ends. The CDR3 has 13 residues. Germline V gene sequence: CDR1 SGHTA, CDR2 FQGTGA. The part of the CDR3 DNA that was read is TGTGCCAGCAGCCCCGGTGCGAATCAGCCC. This sequence encodes CASSPGANQP. From start to end, the CDR3 is CASSPGANQPQHF.

This clone showed up many times. The read falls 3 residues short of the CDR3 end, and the missing part is taken from the germline J gene. This chain links TRBV7-2 with TRBJ2-7; perhaps TRBD1 as D (6 bases). This CDR3 is 14 amino acids long. V was pared by 5 bases and J by 0 bases, with 11 bases between. Germline CDR1 and CDR2: SGHTA and FQGNSA. The sequenced CDR3 bases are TGTGCCAGCAGCGGACAGCCGGACTCCTACGAG. Translating gives CASSGQPDSYE. The CDR3 reads in full as CASSGQPDSYEQYF.

Regarding this clone: The read comes to an end 3 residues before the CDR3 does, leaving the germline J gene to fill in the end. V gene TRBV19 combines with J gene TRBJ1-5, with D maybe TRBD1 (5 bases). V lost 5 bases to trimming and J lost 5 bases, with 16 bases between them. The CDR3 length is 15 residues. CDR1 is LNHDA, CDR2 SQIVND, per germline (reference sequence). The CDR3 loop is CASSQGQGFYQPQHF. CDR3 bases read: TGTGCCAGTAGTCAGGGTCAGGGTTTTTATCAGCCC.

The CDR3 sequence is CASSVTGTGGYEQYF. Incomplete CDR3 DNA: TGTGCCAGCAGCGTTACCGGGACAGGGGGCTACGAG. This chain joins TRBV7-3 and TRBJ2-7; 11 bases agree with TRBD1. The read finishes 3 residues shy of the CDR3 end, and the germline J gene is used to complete it. In germline, CDR1 is SGHTA, CDR2 FQGTGA. V gave up 5 bases and J gave up 3 bases; unmatched junction bases: 6. This CDR3 has 15 residues.

The CDR3 loop reads CASSEGRGGEKLFF. The DNA read from the CDR3 is TGCGCCAGCAGCGAAGGACGGGGTGGGGAAAAG. The chain employs TRBV5-1 and TRBJ2-2; perhaps TRBD2 as D (5 bases). The read falls 3 residues short of the CDR3 end, and the missing part is taken from the germline J gene. This CDR3 has 14 residues. The germline CDR1 and CDR2 sequences are SGHRS and YFSETQ.

In its sample, this clone was seen many times. The missing CDR3 end, 3 residues past where the read stops, is filled in from the germline J gene. This chain uses TRBV15 with TRBJ2-6; D call uncertain. The germline CDR1 and CDR2 sequences are LNHNV and YYDKDF (reference sequence). V was pared by 5 bases and J by 6 bases, with 14 bases between. The CDR3 runs 15 residues. CDR3 loop: CATSSLGLAANVLTF. CDR3 DNA (partial): TGTGCCACCAGCTCCCTCGGGTTGGCGGCCAACGTC.

This clone was seen many times. CDR3 residues: CASSPDRGWNQPQHF. The DNA read from the CDR3 is TGTGCCAGCAGCCCGGACAGGGGGTGGAATCAGCCC. The J gene is TRBJ1-5, the V gene TRBV5-4; 10 bases fit TRBD1. The read falls 3 residues short of the CDR3 end, and the missing part is taken from the germline J gene. Germline values: CDR1 SGHNT, CDR2 YYREEE (reference sequence). The CDR3 extends over 15 amino acids. J lost 4 bases, V lost 4 bases, and 5 bases had no gene match.

This clone has a count of ten or more. The sequenced fragment ends 3 residues before the CDR3 boundary, so the rest is inferred from the germline J gene. The gene calls are TRBV30 and TRBJ2-2; TRBD2 aligns across 7 bases. With V trimmed by 3 bases and J by 6 bases, 10 bases remained unmatched. Germline CDR1 is GTSNPN and CDR2 is SVGIG (reference sequence). There are 15 residues in the CDR3. Partial CDR3 DNA: TGTGCCTGGAGGGGAGGGCGGGAGCGCGCCGGGGAG. Protein product: CAWRGGRERAGE. The entire CDR3 sequence reads CAWRGGRERAGELFF.

Many counts were recorded for this clone. The read terminates 3 residues before the CDR3 end, so the remaining end is supplied by the germline J gene. The chain recombines TRBV20-1 with TRBJ1-6; maybe TRBD1 (6 bases). From germline, CDR1 is DFQATT and CDR2 SNEGSKA (reference sequence). V lost 0 bases and J lost 8, with 11 bases in between. This CDR3 has 14 residues. The CDR3 DNA, read in part, is TGCAGTGCTAGAGATAAGGCAGGGGATTCACCC. Amino acids: CSARDKAGDSP. The full CDR3 protein reads CSARDKAGDSPLHF.

This clone was observed a few times. The read is 3 residues too short to cover the CDR3 end, so that end is filled in from the germline J gene. The chain has TRBV19 and TRBJ1-5; TRBD1 aligns across 7 bases. The V segment lost 10 bases and the J segment 3 bases; nucleotides outside the gene matches: 12. The CDR3 runs 15 residues. Looked up from germline, CDR1 is LNHDA and CDR2 is SQIVND (reference sequence). CDR3 sequence: CATWGAGGVNQPQHF. Incomplete CDR3 DNA: TGTGCCACCTGGGGGGCAGGGGGTGTCAATCAGCCC.

There are many counts of this clone. The read is 3 residues too short to cover the CDR3 end, so that end is filled in from the germline J gene. This chain connects TRBV18 to TRBJ1-1; 9 bases are a match to TRBD1. J was trimmed by 4 bases and V by 5 bases; bases with no gene match: 5. CDR3 length: 14 amino acids. Germline CDR1 reads KGHSH; CDR2 reads LQKENI. The CDR3 DNA, read in part, is TGTGCCAGCTCATCGGAGGACAGGGGCACTGAA. Translation gives CASSSEDRGTE. The full CDR3 protein reads CASSSEDRGTEAFF.

This clone has at least ten counts. The read ends 3 residues before the CDR3 terminus; that terminus is restored from the germline J gene. The V call is TRBV20-1, the J call TRBJ2-1; D possibly corresponds to TRBD1 (5 bases). This CDR3 spans 12 amino acids. V was clipped by 5 bases and J by 5 bases, with 10 bases between them. Germline CDR1 and CDR2: DFQATT and SNEGSKA (reference sequence). The CDR3 spells CSAGAWDNEQFF. CDR3 bases read: TGCAGTGCTGGGGCATGGGACAATGAG.

This clone appeared many times. The CDR3 is CAWSETGVVTYEQYF. CDR3 DNA, as far as it was read: TGTGCCTGGAGCGAGACAGGGGTAGTAACCTACGAG. The J gene is TRBJ2-7, the V gene TRBV30; 8 positions agree with TRBD1. The read ends 3 residues early relative to the CDR3; the germline J gene fills the gap. CDR3 size: 15 residues. Germline V gene sequence: CDR1 GTSNPN, CDR2 SVGIG (reference sequence). V trimming: 3 bases; J trimming: 2 bases; junction bases outside the gene matches: 9.

Concerning this clone itself: With the read ending 3 residues before the CDR3 end, the germline J gene is used to fill in that end. The sample has other DNA sequences that encode this CDR3 too. The chain couples TRBV7-9 to TRBJ1-3, with D perhaps matching TRBD1 (6 bases). The CDR3 is 15 residues long. Per germline, CDR1 SEHNR and CDR2 FQNEAQ (reference sequence). V dropped 2 bases and J dropped 4 bases, with 12 bases sitting between them. CDR3 bases read: TGTGCCAGCAGCTTAACGGGGGGCCCCGGAAACACC. Its translation: CASSLTGGPGNT. Given in full, the CDR3 is CASSLTGGPGNTIYF.

This clone was seen at least ten times. The read gets to within 3 residues of the CDR3 end, and the germline J gene fills in the rest. This rearrangement joins TRBV29-1 to TRBJ2-7; D remains ambiguous. Germline-derived CDR1 and CDR2 are SQVTM and ANQGSEA. The CDR3 totals 17 residues. The germline V and J ends were trimmed by 2 bases and 2 bases, with 22 bases remaining between them. The CDR3: CSVELPPTRVVTYEQYF. The DNA read from the CDR3 is TGCAGCGTTGAACTGCCCCCCACTCGCGTTGTAACCTACGAG.

Comment on this clone: The read terminates 3 residues before the CDR3 end, so the remaining end is supplied by the germline J gene. The rearrangement links TRBV5-1 to TRBJ2-3, with TRBD1 as a possible D gene (5 bases). Germline V gives CDR1 SGHRS, CDR2 YFSETQ. The CDR3 covers 16 residues. The CDR3 protein is CASSLFSDSFNQPQYF. Partial CDR3 DNA: TGCGCCAGCAGCTTATTTTCAGACAGCTTTAATCAGCCG.

This clone was observed many times. The DNA read from the CDR3 is TGCGCCAGCAGCTCCATCGGAGTCGGTGGGGGGGGAAACACC. Its translation is CASSSIGVGGGGNT. The CDR3 reads in full as CASSSIGVGGGGNTIYF. The chain combines TRBV5-1 with TRBJ1-3, with D tentatively TRBD1 (5 bases). The read is 3 residues too short to cover the CDR3 end, so that end is filled in from the germline J gene. V dropped 3 bases and J dropped 4 bases, with 20 bases sitting between them. This CDR3 contains 17 residues. The germline gives CDR1 SGHRS, CDR2 YFSETQ.

This clone was found a few times. Read coverage stops 3 residues before the CDR3 terminus; the germline J gene supplies the remainder. The rearrangement joins TRBV6-2 or TRBV6-3 to TRBJ2-2, with D hard to call. The V gene's germline CDR1 is MNHEY and CDR2 SVGEGT. The CDR3 has 15 residues. CDR3 loop: CASSYSLALGEKLFF. The covered CDR3 bases are TGTGCCAGCAGTTACTCCTTGGCGTTGGGCGAAAAG.